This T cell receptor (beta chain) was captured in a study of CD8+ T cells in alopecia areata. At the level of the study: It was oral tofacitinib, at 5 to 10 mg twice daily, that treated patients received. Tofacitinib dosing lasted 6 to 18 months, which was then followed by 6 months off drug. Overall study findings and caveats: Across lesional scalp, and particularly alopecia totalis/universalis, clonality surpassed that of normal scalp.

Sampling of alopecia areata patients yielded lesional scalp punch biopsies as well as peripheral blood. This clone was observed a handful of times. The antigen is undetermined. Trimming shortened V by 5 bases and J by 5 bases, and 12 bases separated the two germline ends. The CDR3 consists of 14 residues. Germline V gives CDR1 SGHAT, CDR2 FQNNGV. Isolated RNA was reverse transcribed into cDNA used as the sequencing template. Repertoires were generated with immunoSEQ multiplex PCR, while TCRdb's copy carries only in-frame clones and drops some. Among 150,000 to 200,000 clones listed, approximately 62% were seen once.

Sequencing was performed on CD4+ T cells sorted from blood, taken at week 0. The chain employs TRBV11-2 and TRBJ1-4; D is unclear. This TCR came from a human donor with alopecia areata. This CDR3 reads CASSPRFANEKLFF. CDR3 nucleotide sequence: TGTGCCAGCAGCCCCCGGTTCGCCAATGAAAAACTGTTTTTT.